Listed here are 29 T cell receptor beta chains from one sample, sequenced in a study of cytomegalovirus exposure and HLA in healthy donors. In the PCR, 60 Vbeta and 13 Jbeta primers were used. Profiled with immunoSEQ multiplex PCR; TCRdb holds only in-frame clones, not every one. The sample shows around 76,000 clones, under 85% of them seen only once. Sample: PBMCs. These receptor sequences come from a woman in her 40s in good health and CMV-seropositive.

The chain uses TRBV7-2 and TRBJ2-7, with 10 bases that match TRBD1. V was clipped by 5 bases and J by 3 bases; unmatched bases: 10. The germline V gene encodes CDR1 SGHTA and CDR2 FQGNSA. The CDR3 spans 16 residues. The CDR3 region has the DNA TGTGCCAGCAGCGCAACGGGGGACAGGGGCCTCTACGAGCAGTACTTC. Translating gives CASSATGDRGLYEQYF.

The chain links TRBV7-2 to TRBJ2-5, with TRBD2 identical over 11 bases. The CDR3 has 16 residues. Germline V gene sequence: CDR1 SGHTA, CDR2 FQGNSA. Trimming cost V 5 bases and J 6 bases; bases outside gene matches: 11. Here the CDR3 reads CASSVDSGRAGQTQYF. CDR3 DNA sequence: TGTGCCAGCAGCGTCGATAGCGGGAGGGCGGGGCAGACCCAGTACTTC.

This chain links TRBV5-6 with TRBJ2-5, with D unresolved. The CDR3 is made up of 16 amino acids. Germline CDR1 SGHDT, CDR2 YYEEEE. The V end lost 1 base, the J end lost 2 bases, and 15 bases lay between the germline ends. CDR3 residues: CASSLSALRIQETQYF. CDR3 nucleotide sequence: TGTGCCAGCAGCTTGTCCGCACTGCGGATTCAAGAGACCCAGTACTTC.

This clone was observed a few times. The genes are TRBV6-5 and TRBJ2-5; TRBD1 might be the D (6 bases). CDR1 and CDR2 (germline): MNHEY, SVGAGI. The CDR3 is 12 residues long. Trimming took off 6 bases at V and 2 bases at J, with 7 bases between the two ends. The CDR3 DNA is TGTGCCAGCAGGGACAGACAAGAGACCCAGTACTTC. Translating gives CASRDRQETQYF.

This rearrangement joins TRBV4-1 to TRBJ2-3; TRBD2 is a possible D gene (6 bases). The CDR3 totals 14 residues. Germline CDR1 MGHRA, CDR2 YSYEKL. Trimming removed 4 bases at V and 8 bases at J, with 16 bases between. CDR3 DNA: TGCGCCAGCAGCCCCGGACCTAGCGTCGGTACGCAGTATTTT. Its protein product is CASSPGPSVGTQYF.

The chain has TRBV5-5 and TRBJ2-2; TRBD1 aligns across 7 bases. V gave up 4 bases and J gave up 4 bases; unmatched junction bases: 7. Germline CDR1 reads SGHKS; CDR2 reads YYEKEE (reference sequence). The CDR3 is 15 amino acids. CDR3 sequence: CASSDYRGPTGELFF. Here the CDR3 DNA reads TGTGCCAGCAGCGACTACAGGGGACCCACCGGGGAGCTGTTTTTT. Using reference TRBV5-5 and TRBJ2-2 for the parts outside the CDR3, the full variable domain is DAGVTQSPTHLIKTRGQQVTLRCSPISGHKSVSWYQQVLGQGPQFIFQYYEKEERGRGNFPDRFSARQFPNYSSELNVNALLLGDSALYLCASSDYRGPTGELFFGEGSRLTVL.

The chain carries TRBV7-2 and TRBJ1-2, with TRBD1 matching over 9 bases. The CDR3 runs 13 residues. Trimming took 5 bases from V and 4 from J; bases not matched to a gene: 2. Germline CDR1 SGHTA, CDR2 FQGNSA. The CDR3 loop is CASSEDRGYGYTF. In DNA form, the CDR3 reads TGTGCCAGCAGCGAGGACAGGGGCTATGGCTACACCTTC.

CDR3 region: CASSLVTGKFGEAFF. DNA for the CDR3: TGTGCCAGCAGCTTAGTTACAGGGAAGTTCGGTGAAGCTTTCTTT. The rearrangement links TRBV7-9 to TRBJ1-1, with D possibly being TRBD1 (6 bases). This CDR3 is 15 amino acids long. Trimming took 1 base from V and 7 from J, leaving 16 bases between them. Germline V lookup: CDR1 SEHNR, CDR2 FQNEAQ (reference sequence).

The CDR3 region is CASERAPNTGELFF. CDR3 DNA sequence: TGTGCCAGCGAGCGGGCACCGAACACCGGGGAGCTGTTTTTT. V and J are TRBV9 and TRBJ2-2; a weak D match, TRBD2 (6 bases). There are 14 residues in the CDR3. V was shortened by 7 bases and J by 0 bases, with 10 bases between the two germline ends. Germline V gives CDR1 SGDLS, CDR2 YYNGEE.

Details on this clone: The CDR3 carries no conserved terminal phenylalanine or tryptophan, so it likely arises from a read error. This sequence joins TRBV7-8 and TRBJ1-2, with a weak D call TRBD1 (6 bases). CDR1 SGHVS and CDR2 FQNEAQ come from the germline V gene. The CDR3 is made up of 16 amino acids. V was clipped by 4 bases and J by 4 bases, with 19 bases between them. CDR3 amino acids: CASSSPDRPLGYGYTV. Written as DNA, the CDR3 is TGTGCCAGCAGCTCTCCAGACAGGCCGTTGGGCTATGGCTACACCGTC.

The gene calls are TRBV30 and TRBJ1-3; D call uncertain. V was pared by 0 bases and J by 0 bases, with 6 bases between. CDR1 and CDR2 (germline): GTSNPN, SVGIG (reference sequence). The CDR3 runs 14 residues. CDR3 coding DNA: TGTGCCTGGAGTGTAGCTAGCTCTGGAAACACCATATATTTT. This translates into CAWSVASSGNTIYF.

The gene calls are TRBV5-1 and TRBJ1-1; 7 bases map to TRBD1. CDR1 is SGHRS and CDR2 is YFSETQ in the germline V gene. V shed 2 bases and J 5 bases; nucleotides not matched to a gene: 9. The CDR3 is made up of 15 amino acids. The CDR3 DNA reads TGCGCCAGCAGCTTATCACAGGGGATGGAGACTGAAGCTTTCTTT. Residues: CASSLSQGMETEAFF.

A few counts support this clone. This chain joins TRBV30 and TRBJ2-3; possibly TRBD2 for D (6 bases). Trimming took off 5 bases at V and 6 bases at J, with 9 bases between the two ends. The V gene's germline CDR1 is GTSNPN and CDR2 SVGIG (reference sequence). The CDR3 runs to 11 residues. For the CDR3, the DNA is TGTGCCTGGGGGGGACTTGATACGCAGTATTTT. It translates to CAWGGLDTQYF.

The chain couples TRBV5-5 to TRBJ1-2, with D unresolved. This CDR3 is built from 12 residues. Germline V lookup: CDR1 SGHKS, CDR2 YYEKEE (reference sequence). V shed 2 bases and J shed 2 bases, with 4 bases lying between them. The CDR3 sequence is CASSFRNYGYTF. The CDR3 DNA sequence: TGTGCCAGCAGCTTCAGGAACTATGGCTACACCTTC.

The chain couples TRBV27 to TRBJ1-2, with 7 positions matching TRBD1. The V and J ends lost 6 bases and 3 bases, in that order; junction bases with no gene match: 7. The length of the CDR3 is 14 residues. Germline V CDR1 and CDR2: MNHEY, SMNVEV (reference sequence). CDR3 bases: TGTGCCAGCAGAGCATCAGGGACAGACTATGGCTACACCTTC. It translates to CASRASGTDYGYTF.

The chain combines TRBV18 with TRBJ1-3; 7 bases fit TRBD1. The CDR3 runs to 15 residues. CDR1 and CDR2 (germline): KGHSH, LQKENI. Trimming at V came to 4 bases and at J to 0 bases, leaving 3 bases not matched to a gene. CDR3 in amino acids: CASSLGTASGNTIYF. CDR3 nucleotide sequence: TGTGCCAGCTCACTAGGGACAGCCTCTGGAAACACCATATATTTT.

This clone showed up just once. This chain links TRBV5-1 with TRBJ1-4; TRBD1 matches at 10 bases. The CDR3 length is 17 residues. After removal of 4 bases from V and 0 bases from J, the junction contained 6 bases not matched to a gene. Germline CDR1 and CDR2: SGHRS and YFSETQ. CDR3 coding DNA: TGCGCCAGCAGCCCGGGGACAGGGGCCACAACTAATGAAAAACTGTTTTTT. Translation gives CASSPGTGATTNEKLFF.

The J gene is TRBJ2-3, the V gene TRBV5-1, with D unresolved. This CDR3 spans 15 amino acids. Germline V gene data show CDR1 as SGHRS and CDR2 as YFSETQ. Trimming removed 0 bases from V and 4 bases from J, with 12 bases in between. Here the CDR3 reads CASSLVVESADTQYF. The CDR3 DNA is TGCGCCAGCAGCTTGGTTGTGGAGTCCGCAGATACGCAGTATTTT.

The rearrangement links TRBV7-2 to TRBJ2-1; 13 positions agree with TRBD2. The J segment lost 8 bases and the V segment lost 5 bases, leaving 9 bases of the junction unmatched. The CDR3 has 16 amino acids. Germline V gene data show CDR1 as SGHTA and CDR2 as FQGNSA. Here the CDR3 DNA reads TGTGCCAGCAGCACCGGACTAGCGGGAGCTATCGATGAGCAGTTCTTC. Protein sequence: CASSTGLAGAIDEQFF. Complete variable domain (other parts from reference TRBV7-2 and TRBJ2-1): GAGVSQSPSNKVTEKGKDVELRCDPISGHTALYWYRQSLGQGLEFLIYFQGNSAPDKSGLPSDRFSAERTGGSVSTLTIQRTQQEDSAVYLCASSTGLAGAIDEQFFGPGTRLTVL.

The rearrangement joins TRBV6-1 to TRBJ2-6, with 7 nucleotides matching TRBD2. Germline V gives CDR1 MNHNS, CDR2 SASEGT. This CDR3 region has 14 residues. Trimming at V came to 4 bases and at J to 8 bases, leaving 5 bases not matched to a gene. The CDR3, as DNA: TGTGCCAGCAGTGCCAGGGAGGGTTCCAACGTCCTGACTTTC. This sequence encodes CASSAREGSNVLTF.

The chain recombines TRBV10-2 with TRBJ2-3, with 13 bases that match TRBD2. Germline V gene data show CDR1 as WSHSY and CDR2 as SAAADI. This CDR3 is built from 16 residues. With 6 bases clipped from V and 4 bases from J, the junction kept 7 bases outside the gene matches. This CDR3 reads CASRRLAGGRADTQYF. Written as DNA, the CDR3 is TGCGCCAGCAGACGACTAGCGGGGGGCAGGGCAGATACGCAGTATTTT.

As concerns this clone: The junction differs from germline at one of its ends, possibly a read error. The sample carries other DNA sequences with the same CDR3. This chain links TRBV5-6 with TRBJ1-1; 11 bases align to TRBD1. CDR3 size: 16 residues. Per germline, CDR1 SGHDT and CDR2 YYEEEE. The CDR3 DNA reads TGTGTCAGTAGCTTGTTCGGGACAGGGGGTGACACTGAAGCTTTGTTT. Residues: CVSSLFGTGGDTEALF.

The rearrangement links TRBV5-8 to TRBJ2-6; D may be TRBD1 (6 bases). Germline-derived CDR1 and CDR2 are SGHTS and YDEGEE. The CDR3 loop spans 19 amino acids. V was pared by 2 bases and J by 0 bases, with 18 bases between. CDR3 coding DNA: TGTGCCAGCAGCTTAGTTTGGGCAGGGGCCAGCTCTGGGGCCAACGTCCTGACTTTC. It translates to CASSLVWAGASSGANVLTF. Variable domain in full (rest from reference TRBV5-8 and TRBJ2-6): EAGVTQSPTHLIKTRGQQATLRCSPISGHTSVYWYQQALGLGLQFLLWYDEGEERNRGNFPPRFSGRQFPNYSSELNVNALELEDSALYLCASSLVWAGASSGANVLTFGAGSRLTVL.

The genes are TRBV19 and TRBJ1-1; 7 bases line up with TRBD1. The J segment lost 5 bases and the V segment lost 6 bases, leaving 6 bases of the junction unmatched. Germline V gene data show CDR1 as LNHDA and CDR2 as SQIVND (reference sequence). The length of the CDR3 is 13 residues. CDR3 in DNA: TGTGCCAGTAGGCGAGCAGGGGGGACTGAAGCTTTCTTT. Its protein is CASRRAGGTEAFF.

V and J are TRBV7-2 and TRBJ2-1; D remains unclear. This CDR3 spans 12 amino acids. V lost 1 base, J lost 9 bases, and 7 bases lay in between. Germline V gives CDR1 SGHTA, CDR2 FQGNSA. CDR3 DNA sequence: TGTGCCAGCAGCTTAGTTCTAAGTGAGCAGTTCTTC. Translating it yields CASSLVLSEQFF.

The count of this clone is one. The chain employs TRBV5-1 and TRBJ2-5; D is undetermined. Germline V gene data show CDR1 as SGHRS and CDR2 as YFSETQ. V was shortened by 2 bases and J by 1 base, with 9 bases between the two germline ends. The CDR3 consists of 14 residues. The CDR3 bases are TGCGCCAGCAGCTTCAGTATCATCCAAGAGACCCAGTACTTC. Translating gives CASSFSIIQETQYF.

The rearrangement joins TRBV18 to TRBJ1-5; D unclear. This CDR3 has 13 amino acids. CDR1 KGHSH and CDR2 LQKENI come from the germline V gene. Deletions cut 4 bases from V and 6 bases from J, with 10 bases between. CDR3: CASSQEEFQPQHF. The CDR3, as DNA: TGTGCCAGCTCACAAGAAGAGTTTCAGCCCCAGCATTTT.

This chain uses TRBV18 with TRBJ2-2; TRBD1 is a possible D gene (8 bases). The CDR3 covers 17 residues. The germline gives CDR1 KGHSH, CDR2 LQKENI. With 4 bases removed from V and 1 base from J, the gap between germline ends came to 16 bases. The CDR3: CASSHDRGLLNTGELFF. The CDR3 DNA reads as TGTGCCAGCTCACATGACAGGGGACTACTGAACACCGGGGAGCTGTTTTTT.

The chain links TRBV29-1 to TRBJ1-2, with a tentative D call TRBD1 (6 bases). The V gene's germline CDR1 is SQVTM and CDR2 ANQGSEA. The CDR3 covers 11 residues. V was pared by 3 bases and J by 7 bases, with 9 bases between. The CDR3 protein is CSVEPGAGYTF. The CDR3, as DNA: TGCAGCGTTGAGCCAGGGGCTGGCTACACCTTC.